One and the same sample provided the 5 T cell receptor beta chains below, sequenced in a study of shared clonotypes between healthy human individuals. Using immunoSEQ multiplex PCR, the repertoire was profiled, and TCRdb retains in-frame clones only, with some absent. Found here are approximately 1.9 million clones, over 85% of them singletons; the top ten hold around 1.8%. The naive CD8 fraction comprised CD45RO-negative cells positively selected for CCR7 and excluded terminally differentiated effector memory CD45RA+ cells. Sequences were obtained from naive CD8+ T cells from PBMCs. Every receptor here comes from a man aged 18 to 29 in good health. Some clones in this sample may be carry-over from other donors' samples.

The rearrangement links TRBV11-2 to TRBJ2-3; TRBD2 matches at 8 bases. Per germline, CDR1 SGHAT and CDR2 FQNNGV. CDR3 length: 17 residues. With 5 bases clipped from V and 3 bases from J, the junction kept 13 bases outside the gene matches. The CDR3 loop is CASSRGTRIVGTDTQYF. The CDR3 DNA sequence: TGTGCCAGCAGCCGGGGGACTAGAATTGTGGGGACAGATACGCAGTATTTT.

This rearrangement joins TRBV7-8 to TRBJ2-2; TRBD2 might be the D (5 bases). Germline V gene lookup returns CDR1 SGHVS and CDR2 FQNEAQ. The CDR3 is made up of 14 amino acids. The V end lost 6 bases, the J end lost 6 bases, and 14 bases lay between the germline ends. Here the CDR3 DNA reads TGTGCCAGCAGACCTCAAAGCGGAGCCGGGGAGCTGTTTTTT. Its protein product is CASRPQSGAGELFF.

The chain recombines TRBV6-5 with TRBJ2-1; D may be TRBD2 (6 bases). Germline CDR1 is MNHEY and CDR2 is SVGAGI. V lost 6 bases to trimming and J lost 4 bases, with 16 bases between them. The CDR3 loop spans 15 amino acids. DNA for the CDR3: TGTGCCAGCAGCGTGGGGACTGCCTCTTACAATGAGCAGTTCTTC. Residues: CASSVGTASYNEQFF.

The rearrangement uses TRBV7-9 and TRBJ2-5; perhaps D is TRBD1 or TRBD2 (6 bases each). CDR3 size: 14 residues. V lost 3 bases and J lost 5, with 13 bases in between. Per the germline V gene, CDR1 is SEHNR and CDR2 is FQNEAQ (reference sequence). In DNA, the CDR3 is TGTGCCAGCAGCTTCGTATTAGGGGGGGAGACCCAGTACTTC. Its translation is CASSFVLGGETQYF. The whole variable domain, filled in from reference TRBV7-9 and TRBJ2-5, reads DTGVSQNPRHKITKRGQNVTFRCDPISEHNRLYWYRQTLGQGPEFLTYFQNEAQLEKSRLLSDRFSAERPKGSFSTLEIQRTEQGDSAMYLCASSFVLGGETQYFGPGTRLLVL.

The chain links TRBV15 to TRBJ2-1; D call uncertain. The CDR3 is made up of 12 amino acids. Germline CDR1 and CDR2: LNHNV and YYDKDF (reference sequence). V lost 2 bases, J lost 4 bases, and 3 bases lay in between. CDR3 residues: CATSRLYNEQFF. The CDR3 DNA reads TGTGCCACCAGCAGACTTTACAATGAGCAGTTCTTC.